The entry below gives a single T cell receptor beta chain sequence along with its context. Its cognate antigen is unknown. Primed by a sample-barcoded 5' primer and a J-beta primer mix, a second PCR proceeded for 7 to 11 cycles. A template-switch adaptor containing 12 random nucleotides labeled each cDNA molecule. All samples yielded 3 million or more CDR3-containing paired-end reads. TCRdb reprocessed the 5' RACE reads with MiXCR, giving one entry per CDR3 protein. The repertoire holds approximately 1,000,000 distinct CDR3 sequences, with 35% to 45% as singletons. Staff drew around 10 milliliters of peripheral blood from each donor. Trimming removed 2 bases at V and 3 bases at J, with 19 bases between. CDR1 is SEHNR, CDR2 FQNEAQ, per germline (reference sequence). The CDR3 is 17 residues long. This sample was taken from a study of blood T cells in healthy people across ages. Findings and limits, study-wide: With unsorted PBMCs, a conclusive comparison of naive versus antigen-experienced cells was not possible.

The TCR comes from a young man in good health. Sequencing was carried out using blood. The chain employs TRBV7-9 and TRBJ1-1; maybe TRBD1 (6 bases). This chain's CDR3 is CASSLRRGAGEDTEAFF. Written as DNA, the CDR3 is TGTGCCAGCAGCTTAAGGAGGGGGGCAGGGGAGGACACTGAAGCTTTCTTT.